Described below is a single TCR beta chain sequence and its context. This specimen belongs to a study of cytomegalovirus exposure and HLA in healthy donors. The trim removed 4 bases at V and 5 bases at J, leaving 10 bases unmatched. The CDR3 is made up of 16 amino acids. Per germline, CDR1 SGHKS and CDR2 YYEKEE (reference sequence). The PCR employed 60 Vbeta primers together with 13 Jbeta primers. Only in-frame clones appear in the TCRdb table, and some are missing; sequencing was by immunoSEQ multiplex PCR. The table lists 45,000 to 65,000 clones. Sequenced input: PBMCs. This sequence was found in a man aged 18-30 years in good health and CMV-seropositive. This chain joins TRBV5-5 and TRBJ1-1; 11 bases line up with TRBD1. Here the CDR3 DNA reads TGTGCCAGCAGCCGGACAGGGGGCGAGGGAGGAACTGAAGCTTTCTTT. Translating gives CASSRTGGEGGTEAFF.